This T cell receptor beta chain was captured by sequencing in a study of blood T cell repertoires in COVID-19. Authors' methods: The authors estimated nucleated cell counts from reference gene primer amplification. Assay used: immunoSEQ multiplex PCR; TCRdb lists only in-frame clones, some missing. That table supplies the V and J calls and clone size; D and trimming were determined from the DNA. The table includes 250,000 to 350,000 clones, nearly 90% detected once. Between the trimmed V and J ends, which lost 7 bases and 5 bases, there was a span of 17 bases. In germline, CDR1 is MDHEN, CDR2 SYDVKM. CDR3 length: 14 residues.

Sequencing input: PBMCs or T cells enriched from blood (not recorded which). V gene TRBV28 combines with J gene TRBJ1-1; maybe TRBD1 (5 bases). The receptor was derived from a woman younger than 35 with acute COVID-19. The DNA for the CDR3 is TGTGCCAGCATCCATCCGGGCCGGGGGACTGAAGCTTTCTTT. Residues: CASIHPGRGTEAFF.